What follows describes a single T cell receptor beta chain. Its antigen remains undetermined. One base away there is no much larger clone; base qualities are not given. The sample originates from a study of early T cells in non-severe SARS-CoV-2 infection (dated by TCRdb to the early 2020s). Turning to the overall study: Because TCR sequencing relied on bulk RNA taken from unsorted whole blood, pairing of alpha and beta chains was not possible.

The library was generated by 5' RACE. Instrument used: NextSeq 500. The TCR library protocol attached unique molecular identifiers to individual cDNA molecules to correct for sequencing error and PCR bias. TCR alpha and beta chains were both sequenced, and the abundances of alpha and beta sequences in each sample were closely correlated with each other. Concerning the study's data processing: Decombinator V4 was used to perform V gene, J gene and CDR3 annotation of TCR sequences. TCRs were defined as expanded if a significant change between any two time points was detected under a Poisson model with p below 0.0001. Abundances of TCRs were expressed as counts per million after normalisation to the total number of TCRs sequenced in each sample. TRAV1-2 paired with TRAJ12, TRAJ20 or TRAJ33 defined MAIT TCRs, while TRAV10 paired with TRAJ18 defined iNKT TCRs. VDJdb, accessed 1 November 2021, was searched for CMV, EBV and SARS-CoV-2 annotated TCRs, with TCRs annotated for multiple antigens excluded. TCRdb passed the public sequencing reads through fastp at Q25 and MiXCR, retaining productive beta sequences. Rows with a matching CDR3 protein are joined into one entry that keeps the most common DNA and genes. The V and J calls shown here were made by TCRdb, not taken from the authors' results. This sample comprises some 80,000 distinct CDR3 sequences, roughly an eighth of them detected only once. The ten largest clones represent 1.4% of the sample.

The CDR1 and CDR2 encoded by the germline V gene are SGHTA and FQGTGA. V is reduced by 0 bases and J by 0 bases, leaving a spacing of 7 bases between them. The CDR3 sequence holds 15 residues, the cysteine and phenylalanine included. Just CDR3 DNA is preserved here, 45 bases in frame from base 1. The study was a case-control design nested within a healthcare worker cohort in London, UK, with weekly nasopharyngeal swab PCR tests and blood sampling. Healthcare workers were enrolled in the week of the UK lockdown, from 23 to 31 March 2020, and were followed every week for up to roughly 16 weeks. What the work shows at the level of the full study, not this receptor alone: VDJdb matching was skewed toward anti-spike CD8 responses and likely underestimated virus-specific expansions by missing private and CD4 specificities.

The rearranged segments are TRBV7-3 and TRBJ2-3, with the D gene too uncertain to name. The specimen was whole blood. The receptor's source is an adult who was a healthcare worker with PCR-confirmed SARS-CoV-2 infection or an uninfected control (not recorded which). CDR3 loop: CASSLTYDSTDTQYF. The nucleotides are TGTGCCAGCAGCTTAACCTACGACAGCACAGATACGCAGTATTTT.